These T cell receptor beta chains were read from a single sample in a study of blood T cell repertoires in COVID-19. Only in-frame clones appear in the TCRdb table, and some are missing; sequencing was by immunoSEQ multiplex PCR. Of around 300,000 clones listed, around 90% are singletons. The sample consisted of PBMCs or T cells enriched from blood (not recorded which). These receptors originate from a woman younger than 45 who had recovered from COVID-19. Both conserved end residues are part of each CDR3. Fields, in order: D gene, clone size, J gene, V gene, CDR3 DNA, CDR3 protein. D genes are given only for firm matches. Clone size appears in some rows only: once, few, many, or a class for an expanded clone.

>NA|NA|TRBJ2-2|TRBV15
TGTGCCACCAATCGCGGAACGAACACCGGGGAGCTGTTTTTT
CATNRGTNTGELFF
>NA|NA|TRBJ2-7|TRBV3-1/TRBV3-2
TGTGCCAGCAGCTACAGCTACGAGCAGTACTTC
CASSYSYEQYF
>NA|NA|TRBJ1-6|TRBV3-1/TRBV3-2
TGTGCCAGCAGCCAAGTGGAGGGGCTCCCCCTCCACTTT
CASSQVEGLPLHF
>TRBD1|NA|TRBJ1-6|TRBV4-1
TGCGCCAGCAGCCACTTACCGGGACAGGGTTCGGGTCATTCACCCCTCCACTTT
CASSHLPGQGSGHSPLHF
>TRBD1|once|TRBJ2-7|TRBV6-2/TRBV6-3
TGTGCCAGCAGTCTCCGAGGACAGGGTGGCGAGCAGTACTTC
CASSLRGQGGEQYF
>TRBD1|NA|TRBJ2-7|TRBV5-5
TGTGCCAGCAGCACGGAAGACAGGGGAGCGTACGAGCAGTACTTC
CASSTEDRGAYEQYF
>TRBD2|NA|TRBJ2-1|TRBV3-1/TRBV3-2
TGTGCCAGCAGCCAAGATCGGAATAGCGGGAGCGTGTACAATGAGCAGTTCTTC
CASSQDRNSGSVYNEQFF
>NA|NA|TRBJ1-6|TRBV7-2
TGTGCCACCCTTTACGCGGCAGGGGCTAATTCACCCCTCCACTTT
CATLYAAGANSPLHF
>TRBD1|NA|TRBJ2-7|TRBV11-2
TGTGCCAGCAGCAGCTTGACAGGGGTAGCGGAGCAGTACTTC
CASSSLTGVAEQYF
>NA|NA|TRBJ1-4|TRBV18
TGTGCCAGCTCACCATCACAGGGTGGGGAAAAACTGTTTTTT
CASSPSQGGEKLFF
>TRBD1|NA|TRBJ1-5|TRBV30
TGTGCCTGGAGTTACGGACAGGGCAATCAGCCCCAGCATTTT
CAWSYGQGNQPQHF
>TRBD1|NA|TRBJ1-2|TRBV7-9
TGTGCCAGCAGCGTTGGACAGGCTGGGGGTGGCTACACCTTC
CASSVGQAGGGYTF
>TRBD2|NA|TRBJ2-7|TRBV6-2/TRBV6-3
TGTGCCAGCAGTCAGGGACTAGCGGGAGGTTCCTACGAGCAGTACTTC
CASSQGLAGGSYEQYF
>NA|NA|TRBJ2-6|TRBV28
TGTGCCAGCAGTTTAAGCGGCCAAGGGGGTCCGCCTGGGGCCAACGTCCTGACTTTC
CASSLSGQGGPPGANVLTF
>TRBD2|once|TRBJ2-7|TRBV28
TGTGCCAGCAGCCTAGCGGGAGAGTACGAGCAGTACTTC
CASSLAGEYEQYF
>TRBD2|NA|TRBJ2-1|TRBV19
TGTGCCAGTAGTGGACTAGCGGGAGGCATAATACATGAGCAGTTCTTC
CASSGLAGGIIHEQFF
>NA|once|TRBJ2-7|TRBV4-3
TGCGCCAGCAGCCCAAGACTAGTTGGGATTGGCGAGCAGTACTTC
CASSPRLVGIGEQYF
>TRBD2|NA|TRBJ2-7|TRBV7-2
TGTGCCAGCAGCTTCGGTAGCGGGACCTACGAGCAGTACTTC
CASSFGSGTYEQYF
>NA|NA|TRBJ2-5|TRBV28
TGTGCCAGCAGCCACAGGGAAAGGTGGGGACAAGAGACCCAGTACTTC
CASSHRERWGQETQYF
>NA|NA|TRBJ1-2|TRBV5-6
TGTGCCAGCAGCTTGGGGGAACAGGGCTATGGCTACACCTTC
CASSLGEQGYGYTF
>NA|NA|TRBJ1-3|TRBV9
TGTGCCAGCAGCGTAAGGGGGAGCTCTGGAAACACCATATATTTT
CASSVRGSSGNTIYF
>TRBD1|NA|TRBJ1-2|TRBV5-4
TGTGCCAGCAGCGAGGGACAGGGTACTAACTATGGCTACACCTTC
CASSEGQGTNYGYTF
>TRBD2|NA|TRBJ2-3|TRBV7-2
TGTGCCAGCAGCTTCCGAGCGGTAGCGGGAACAGATACGCAGTATTTT
CASSFRAVAGTDTQYF
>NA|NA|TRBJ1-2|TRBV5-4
TGTGCCAGCAGCAAACCCGGGGACTATGGCTACACCTTC
CASSKPGDYGYTF
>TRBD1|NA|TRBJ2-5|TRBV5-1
TGCGCCAGCAGCCCGAGGGACAGTCAAGAGACCCAGTACTTC
CASSPRDSQETQYF
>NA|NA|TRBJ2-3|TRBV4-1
TGCGCCAGCAGCCAGAGGTTAATTGGTGCAGATACGCAGTATTTT
CASSQRLIGADTQYF
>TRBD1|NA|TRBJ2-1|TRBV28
TGTGCCAGCAGTTTCCGGGACAGGGGGCTGCGGGAGCAGTTCTTC
CASSFRDRGLREQFF
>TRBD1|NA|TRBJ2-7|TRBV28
TGTGCCAGCAGCAACGGACAGGGGGCTCTAGGAGAGCAGTACTTC
CASSNGQGALGEQYF
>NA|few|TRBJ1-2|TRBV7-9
TGTGCCAGCGGCCGGGGGGCAGCCTCCTATGGCTACACCTTC
CASGRGAASYGYTF
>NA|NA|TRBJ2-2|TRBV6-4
TGTGCCAGCAGTGTAGCGGAGAACACCGGGGAGCTGTTTTTT
CASSVAENTGELFF
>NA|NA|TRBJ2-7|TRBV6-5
TGTGCCATCCGTCGACTAGTGCTCCACGAGCAGTACTTC
CAIRRLVLHEQYF
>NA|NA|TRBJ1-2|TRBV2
TGTGCCAGCAGGGATACAGGGTTAGGTGGCTACACCTTC
CASRDTGLGGYTF
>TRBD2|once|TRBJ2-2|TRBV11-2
TGTGCCAGCAGCTTCCCTACTAGCGGGAGAAGCACCGGGGAGCTGTTTTTT
CASSFPTSGRSTGELFF
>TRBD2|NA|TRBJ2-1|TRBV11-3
TGTGCCAGCAGCTTCGGACTAGCGGGATACAATGAGCAGTTCTTC
CASSFGLAGYNEQFF
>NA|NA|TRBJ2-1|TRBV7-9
TGTGCCAGCAGCTTAGCGGGAGGAAACAATGAGCAGTTCTTC
CASSLAGGNNEQFF
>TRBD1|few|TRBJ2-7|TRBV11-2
TGTGCCAGCAGCTTAACTAGACAGGGCGTCGCCTACGAGCAGTACTTC
CASSLTRQGVAYEQYF
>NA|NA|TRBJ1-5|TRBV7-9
TGTGCCAGCAGCCCATCAAATCAGCCCCAGCATTTT
CASSPSNQPQHF
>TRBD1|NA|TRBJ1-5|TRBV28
TGTGCCAGCAGAGGCAGGGGGCAGAGCAATCAGCCCCAGCATTTT
CASRGRGQSNQPQHF
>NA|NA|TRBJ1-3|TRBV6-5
TGTGCCAGCAGCGCGACTGGACTCTCTGGAAACACCATATATTTT
CASSATGLSGNTIYF
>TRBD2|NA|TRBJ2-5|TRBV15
TGTGCCACCAGCAGAGCTACTAGCGGGATTGAGACCCAGTACTTC
CATSRATSGIETQYF
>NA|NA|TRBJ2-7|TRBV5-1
TGCGCCAGCAGCTTGGGTTGGGTAGGGGACGAGCAGTACTTC
CASSLGWVGDEQYF
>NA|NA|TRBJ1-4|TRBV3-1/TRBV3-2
TGTGCCAGCAGCCGAAGTAGCGCGGTTAATGAAAAACTGTTTTTT
CASSRSSAVNEKLFF
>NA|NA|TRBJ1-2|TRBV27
TGTGCCAGCAGTTTATTGGCAGGGCATGGCTACACCTTC
CASSLLAGHGYTF
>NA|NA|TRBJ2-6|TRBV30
TGTGCCTGGAGTTCCCGCTCTGGGGCCAACGTCCTGACTTTC
CAWSSRSGANVLTF
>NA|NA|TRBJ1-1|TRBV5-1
TGCGCCAGCAGCTTGGAACAGATAAGAATGAACACTGAAGCTTTCTTT
CASSLEQIRMNTEAFF
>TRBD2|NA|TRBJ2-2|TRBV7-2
TGTGCCAGCAGCGGGGGACTAGCAGGACTCACCGGGGAGCTGTTTTTT
CASSGGLAGLTGELFF
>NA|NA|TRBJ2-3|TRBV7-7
TGTGCTAGCAGCCCCCGGGTTAGCACAGATACGCAGTATTTT
CASSPRVSTDTQYF
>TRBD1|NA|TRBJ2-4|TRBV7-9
TGTGCCAGCAGCCCATATGAGACAGGGGGCGGACGATGGTACTTC
CASSPYETGGGRWYF
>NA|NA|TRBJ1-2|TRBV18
TGTGCCAGCTCACCTGCTCATACAGGGAACTATGGCTACACCTTC
CASSPAHTGNYGYTF
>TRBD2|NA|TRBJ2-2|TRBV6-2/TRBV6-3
TGTGCCAGCAGCCCTAGCGGGAGCGTGGGCACCGGGGAGCTGTTTTTT
CASSPSGSVGTGELFF
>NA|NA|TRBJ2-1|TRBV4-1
TGCGCCAGCAGAGCGGGTTACAATGAGCAGTTCTTC
CASRAGYNEQFF
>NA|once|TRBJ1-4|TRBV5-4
TGTGCCAGCAGCCCGACCTTGACAGCAACTAATGAAAAACTGTTTTTT
CASSPTLTATNEKLFF
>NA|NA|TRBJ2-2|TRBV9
TGTGCCAGCAGCGTAGGTTCCTCGGGCACCGGGGAGCTGTTTTTT
CASSVGSSGTGELFF